This T cell receptor beta chain emerged from a study of human T cells and chemical hapten exposure. Study at large: Each week of the approximately 26-week study, patients had diphenylcyclopropenone applied to the scalp.

From germline, CDR1 is SGHTS and CDR2 YDEGEE. The CDR3 has 14 amino acids. Trimming removed 0 bases at V and 2 bases at J, with 8 bases between. Study results and limitations: A positive correlation with patch test score was shown by PT1 expanded TCR counts.

With regard to this clonotype: The antigen is unknown.

In the authors' methods: There were a median of around 97,000 TCRs per sample, with a range from roughly 20,000 to 750,000. TCRdb analysed the RACE reads with MiXCR anew, one entry per CDR3 protein. TCRdb, not the original authors, processed these V and J calls. The sample holds tens of thousands of distinct CDR3 sequences, around 10% seen once. Time point described: patch test 3, about 24 weeks after DPC sensitization. Indicated treatment: therapeutic diphenylcyclopropenone sensitization with weekly scalp DPC. Every donor had alopecia and was 18 to 70 years old; all were suitable for DPC. The sequencing used whole blood, collected in connection with sensitization to the hapten diphenylcyclopropenone (DPC). The rearrangement uses TRBV5-8 and TRBJ1-1, with D hard to call. The receptor comes from a woman in her forties or fifties with alopecia areata. Some clones in this sample may be carry-over from other donors' samples. The CDR3 nucleotides read TGTGCCAGCAGCTTGGGAAACGGAAACACTGAAGCTTTCTTT. This translates into CASSLGNGNTEAFF.